A single sample is the source of the 32 T cell receptor beta chains below, sequenced in a study of CD8 T cells in Susac syndrome. Reverse transcription of about 0.45 to 1 ug RNA was carried out with random hexamers. TCRdb reprocessed the immunoSEQ multiplex PCR reads with MiXCR, giving one entry per CDR3 protein. The sample lists around 300,000 distinct CDR3 sequences; approximately 85% were seen once. Sequencing input: CD8+ T cells from PBMCs. The receptors originated from a human donor with multiple sclerosis.

The chain combines TRBV24-1 with TRBJ2-4, with 7 bases that match TRBD2. V shed 4 bases, J shed 1 base, and the junction held 0 bases outside the gene matches. The CDR3 extends over 14 amino acids. Germline values: CDR1 KGHDR, CDR2 SFDVKD. The CDR3 protein is CATSEGGAKNIQYF. DNA of the CDR3: TGTGCCACCAGTGAGGGAGGGGCCAAAAACATTCAGTACTTC.

This clonotype has only one observation. The genes are TRBV5-4 and TRBJ2-7; tentatively, D is TRBD2 (6 bases). V lost 4 bases, J lost 2 bases, and 13 bases lay in between. The CDR3 is 14 amino acids. From germline, CDR1 is SGHNT and CDR2 YYREEE (reference sequence). The CDR3 reads CASSPDAGTYEQYF. CDR3 in DNA: TGTGCCAGCAGCCCGGACGCGGGGACCTACGAGCAGTACTTC.

The chain carries TRBV4-1 and TRBJ2-1; 8 bases are shared with TRBD2. V trimming: 4 bases; J trimming: 2 bases; junction bases outside the gene matches: 10. The CDR3 extends over 17 amino acids. Germline loops: CDR1 MGHRA, CDR2 YSYEKL. The CDR3 sequence: CASSPRGGTSPYNEQFF. CDR3 DNA sequence: TGCGCCAGCAGCCCCCGGGGTGGGACTAGTCCCTACAATGAGCAGTTCTTC.

The V and J genes are TRBV29-1 and TRBJ2-6; weak D call: TRBD1 (7 bases). This CDR3 has 15 amino acids. V lost 3 bases, J lost 3 bases, and 12 bases lay in between. Germline V CDR1 and CDR2: SQVTM, ANQGSEA. CDR3 residues: CSVEQGGVGANVLTF. In DNA, the CDR3 is TGCAGCGTTGAGCAGGGGGGAGTTGGGGCCAACGTCCTGACTTTC.

The chain recombines TRBV19 with TRBJ2-2; 13 nucleotides line up with TRBD2. Germline lookup yields CDR1 LNHDA and CDR2 SQIVND (reference sequence). V shed 0 bases and J 5 bases; nucleotides not matched to a gene: 12. The CDR3 totals 20 residues. The CDR3 sequence: CASSIDSLTSGRARTGELFF. In DNA form, the CDR3 reads TGTGCCAGTAGTATAGATTCCCTTACTAGCGGGAGGGCTCGGACCGGGGAGCTGTTTTTT.

The chain combines TRBV5-4 with TRBJ1-4; D perhaps matches TRBD1 (5 bases). The CDR3 is 15 amino acids. The germline gives CDR1 SGHNT, CDR2 YYREEE (reference sequence). V lost 0 bases and J lost 3, with 9 bases in between. The CDR3 loop is CASSLEGAANEKLFF. The CDR3 coding sequence is TGTGCCAGCAGCTTGGAAGGGGCGGCTAATGAAAAACTGTTTTTT.

This chain connects TRBV13 to TRBJ2-3; the D is unclear. From germline, CDR1 is PRHDT and CDR2 FYEKMQ (reference sequence). The CDR3 is 17 residues long. Deletions cut 2 bases from V and 2 bases from J, with 17 bases between. The CDR3: CASSLYEAPGSTDTQYF. The CDR3, as DNA: TGTGCCAGCAGCTTATACGAGGCGCCAGGTTCCACAGATACGCAGTATTTT.

The chain links TRBV7-2 to TRBJ2-3; D might be TRBD2 (6 bases). Trimming took off 5 bases at V and 1 base at J, with 19 bases between the two ends. The CDR3 contains 17 residues. Looked up from germline, CDR1 is SGHTA and CDR2 is FQGNSA. The CDR3 coding sequence is TGTGCCAGCAGCCCTAATCGGGGAGGTGTAGGCACAGATACGCAGTATTTT. Translation: CASSPNRGGVGTDTQYF.

The chain uses TRBV6-2 or TRBV6-3 and TRBJ2-1; 9 bases are a match to TRBD2. This CDR3 spans 22 amino acids. CDR1 is MNHEY and CDR2 is SVGEGT in the germline V gene. J gave up 0 bases and V 2 bases, and 20 bases lay outside the gene matches. CDR3: CASSYKGSIEREVISSYNEQFF. DNA for the CDR3: TGTGCCAGCAGTTACAAGGGCTCCATAGAGCGGGAGGTCATATCCTCCTACAATGAGCAGTTCTTC.

This clonotype was seen just once. The V gene is TRBV4-3, the J gene TRBJ2-1; weak D call: TRBD1 (7 bases). CDR3 length equals 16 residues. Per the germline V gene, CDR1 is LGHNA and CDR2 is YSLEER. V dropped 0 bases and J dropped 1 base, with 10 bases sitting between them. CDR3 residues: CASSQEQGTSYNEQFF. The CDR3 DNA follows: TGCGCCAGCAGCCAAGAACAGGGGACTTCCTACAATGAGCAGTTCTTC.

This chain uses TRBV7-6 with TRBJ2-1; the match to TRBD2 covers 8 bases. Per the germline V gene, CDR1 is SGHVS and CDR2 is FNYEAQ. The length of the CDR3 is 16 residues. The trim removed 0 bases at V and 4 bases at J, leaving 5 bases unmatched. This CDR3 reads CASSLAGGRTYNEQFF. In DNA form, the CDR3 reads TGTGCCAGCAGCTTAGCGGGCGGGAGGACTTACAATGAGCAGTTCTTC.

The chain is built from TRBV30 and TRBJ1-5; tentatively, D is TRBD1 (6 bases). V was cut by 6 bases and J by 5 bases, with 20 bases left in between. The CDR3 covers 15 residues. Germline-derived CDR1 and CDR2 are GTSNPN and SVGIG (reference sequence). The DNA for the CDR3 is TGTGCCTGCCTATACAGGGTATGTGGCGATCAGCCCCAGCATTTT. Translation: CACLYRVCGDQPQHF.

The rearrangement links TRBV2 to TRBJ2-3; tentative D call: TRBD1 (6 bases). In germline, CDR1 is SNHLY, CDR2 FYNNEI. This CDR3 is 18 amino acids long. Trimming cost V 5 bases and J 0 bases, with 21 bases left between them. CDR3 bases: TGTGCCAGCAGTCCGGGACAAGGGGCTACTACTAGCACAGATACGCAGTATTTT. Translated: CASSPGQGATTSTDTQYF.

This chain links TRBV19 with TRBJ1-2, with D possibly TRBD1 on 6 matching bases. V was trimmed by 3 bases and J by 7 bases, leaving 18 bases between them. Germline V gene data show CDR1 as LNHDA and CDR2 as SQIVND (reference sequence). The CDR3 contains 15 residues. Here the CDR3 reads CASSIGLSAGAGYTF. CDR3 sequence (DNA): TGTGCCAGTAGTATTGGTCTTAGCGCAGGGGCTGGCTACACCTTC.

V is TRBV28 and J is TRBJ1-2, with 11 nucleotides matching TRBD1. This CDR3 has 14 residues. Unmatched junction bases numbered 4, after V lost 3 bases and J lost 7 bases. Germline-derived CDR1 and CDR2 are MDHEN and SYDVKM. CDR3 bases: TGTGCCAGCAGTTTGGGGACAGGGGGTTTTGGCTACACCTTC. It is translated as CASSLGTGGFGYTF.

The chain employs TRBV20-1 and TRBJ2-5; TRBD1 or TRBD2 may be the D gene (6 bases each). The CDR3 consists of 16 residues. V lost 0 bases and J lost 1, with 15 bases in between. The germline V gene encodes CDR1 DFQATT and CDR2 SNEGSKA (reference sequence). Here the CDR3 reads CSARDWRGGGQETQYF. The CDR3 DNA follows: TGCAGTGCTAGAGATTGGAGAGGAGGGGGCCAAGAGACCCAGTACTTC.

The V call is TRBV19, the J call TRBJ1-1; D remains unclear. With 1 base removed from V and 7 bases from J, the gap between germline ends came to 7 bases. The CDR3 runs 12 residues. The germline gives CDR1 LNHDA, CDR2 SQIVND (reference sequence). The CDR3 DNA sequence: TGTGCCAGTAGTATAGCTTACGGTGAAGCTTTCTTT. Its translation is CASSIAYGEAFF.

The chain links TRBV30 to TRBJ1-1; D remains ambiguous. From germline, CDR1 is GTSNPN and CDR2 SVGIG (reference sequence). The CDR3 consists of 12 residues. V was pared by 5 bases and J by 2 bases, with 9 bases between. As DNA, the CDR3 is TGTGCCTGGGTGGGAATCAACACTGAAGCTTTCTTT. Protein sequence: CAWVGINTEAFF.

The V gene is TRBV6-2 or TRBV6-3, the J gene TRBJ2-1, with 10 bases matching TRBD2. The germline CDR1 and CDR2 sequences are MNHEY and SVGEGT. This CDR3 comprises 15 residues. The ends lost 6 bases at V and 7 bases at J; junction bases unmatched: 9. CDR3 nucleotides: TGTGCCAGCAGCTTACTAGCGGGACTTATGAATGAGCAGTTCTTC. Its translation is CASSLLAGLMNEQFF.

The chain recombines TRBV15 with TRBJ1-1; D gene uncertain. Germline CDR1 LNHNV, CDR2 YYDKDF (reference sequence). Trimming shortened V by 0 bases and J by 8 bases, and 10 bases separated the two germline ends. The CDR3 loop spans 13 amino acids. The CDR3 nucleotides are TGTGCCACCAGCAGAGAGAACAACGCGGAAGCTTTCTTT. Translation gives CATSRENNAEAFF.

This clonotype showed up just once. The chain uses TRBV4-3 and TRBJ2-1, with 13 bases that match TRBD2. CDR1 and CDR2 (germline): LGHNA, YSLEER. The junction had 6 bases not matched to a gene; V was cut back by 2 bases and J by 8 bases. The CDR3 is made up of 16 amino acids. The CDR3 bases are TGCGCCAGCAGCCAACTACTAGCGGGAGGGTCCCATGAGCAGTTCTTC. Its translation: CASSQLLAGGSHEQFF.

This rearrangement joins TRBV5-4 to TRBJ2-5, with TRBD2 matching over 10 bases. This CDR3 has 15 residues. Germline lookup yields CDR1 SGHNT and CDR2 YYREEE (reference sequence). The J segment lost 5 bases and the V segment lost 4 bases, leaving 8 bases of the junction unmatched. The CDR3 DNA reads TGTGCCAGCAGCCTAGAGGGACTAGCGTCTGAGACCCAGTACTTC. Translated: CASSLEGLASETQYF. Full variable domain (remainder filled in from reference TRBV5-4 and TRBJ2-5): ETGVTQSPTHLIKTRGQQVTLRCSSQSGHNTVSWYQQALGQGPQFIFQYYREEENGRGNFPPRFSGLQFPNYSSELNVNALELDDSALYLCASSLEGLASETQYFGPGTRLLVL.

V usage is TRBV19 and J usage is TRBJ2-3; 7 nucleotides agree with TRBD1. Germline assignment: CDR1 LNHDA and CDR2 SQIVND (reference sequence). V was pared by 5 bases and J by 6 bases, with 8 bases of the junction left unmatched. The CDR3 is 14 amino acids. CDR3 amino acids: CASSARQGSDTQYF. Here the CDR3 DNA reads TGTGCCAGTAGTGCCCGACAGGGTAGCGATACGCAGTATTTT. Full variable domain (rest looked up from reference TRBV19 and TRBJ2-3): DGGITQSPKYLFRKEGQNVTLSCEQNLNHDAMYWYRQDPGQGLRLIYYSQIVNDFQKGDIAEGYSVSREKKESFPLTVTSAQKNPTAFYLCASSARQGSDTQYFGPGTRLTVL.

The chain joins TRBV28 to TRBJ1-2, with 8 bases that match TRBD1. The CDR3 loop spans 15 amino acids. CDR1 MDHEN and CDR2 SYDVKM come from the germline V gene. The junction had 10 bases not matched to a gene; V was cut back by 6 bases and J by 4 bases. CDR3 amino acids: CASSPRGLNGYGYTF. In DNA, the CDR3 is TGTGCCAGCAGCCCCAGGGGGCTTAATGGCTATGGCTACACCTTC.

This chain uses TRBV5-4 with TRBJ1-2; D might be TRBD1 (6 bases). The CDR3 sequence is 14 residues long. The germline CDR1 and CDR2 sequences are SGHNT and YYREEE (reference sequence). Trimming took 4 bases from V and 5 from J, leaving 15 bases between them. CDR3 bases: TGTGCCAGCAGCGGCGGACAGACTACTTATGGCTACACCTTC. It yields the protein CASSGGQTTYGYTF. The whole variable domain, remainder taken from reference TRBV5-4 and TRBJ1-2, is ETGVTQSPTHLIKTRGQQVTLRCSSQSGHNTVSWYQQALGQGPQFIFQYYREEENGRGNFPPRFSGLQFPNYSSELNVNALELDDSALYLCASSGGQTTYGYTFGSGTRLTVV.

V is TRBV7-9 and J is TRBJ2-7, with no clear D. The V end lost 3 bases, the J end lost 7 bases, and 10 bases lay between the germline ends. This CDR3 is built from 12 residues. Germline V lookup: CDR1 SEHNR, CDR2 FQNEAQ (reference sequence). The CDR3 reads CASSLAVGEQYF. CDR3 nucleotide sequence: TGTGCCAGCAGCTTGGCAGTAGGTGAGCAGTACTTC.

This clonotype was observed a handful of times. The gene calls are TRBV7-8 and TRBJ2-1; D call uncertain. CDR3 length equals 13 residues. The V gene's germline CDR1 is SGHVS and CDR2 FQNEAQ. V lost 5 bases and J lost 4, with 9 bases in between. The CDR3 region has the DNA TGTGCCAGCAGCCTTTTTGGTTACAATGAGCAGTTCTTC. It encodes CASSLFGYNEQFF.

The chain couples TRBV4-3 to TRBJ2-3, with D perhaps matching TRBD2 (6 bases). The germline V gene encodes CDR1 LGHNA and CDR2 YSLEER. V was shortened by 4 bases and J by 6 bases, with 20 bases between the two germline ends. CDR3 length: 16 residues. The CDR3 loop reads CASSPWDFSVLDTQYF. The CDR3 bases are TGCGCCAGCAGCCCTTGGGACTTCTCAGTGTTGGATACGCAGTATTTT.

The V and J genes are TRBV7-9 and TRBJ1-2; the match to TRBD1 covers 7 bases. The V and J ends lost 5 bases and 0 bases, in that order; junction bases with no gene match: 6. This CDR3 is built from 15 residues. The germline V gene has CDR1 SEHNR and CDR2 FQNEAQ (reference sequence). The DNA of the CDR3 is TGTGCCAGCAGCGATCGGGACAGCTCTAACTATGGCTACACCTTC. Its translation: CASSDRDSSNYGYTF.

V is TRBV28 and J is TRBJ2-2; 13 nucleotides agree with TRBD2. The junction had 12 bases not matched to a gene; V was cut back by 7 bases and J by 1 base. The CDR3 has 19 amino acids. CDR1 and CDR2 (germline): MDHEN, SYDVKM. The CDR3 nucleotides read TGTGCCAGCATTCGCCCGGGACTAGCGGGACCGAGGAACACCGGGGAGCTGTTTTTT. This sequence encodes CASIRPGLAGPRNTGELFF.

This clonotype has just one count. The chain combines TRBV4-1 with TRBJ1-1, with D perhaps matching TRBD1 (5 bases). The ends were cut back, 3 bases at V and 0 bases at J, with 11 bases in the middle. Germline CDR1 MGHRA, CDR2 YSYEKL. The CDR3 runs 15 residues. CDR3 sequence (DNA): TGCGCCAGCAGCCAGACAGCGGTAATGAACACTGAAGCTTTCTTT. Amino acids: CASSQTAVMNTEAFF.

The rearrangement joins TRBV29-1 to TRBJ2-7, with unresolved D. Germline values: CDR1 SQVTM, CDR2 ANQGSEA. The CDR3 is 14 residues long. Deletions cut 7 bases from V and 3 bases from J, with 19 bases between. The CDR3: CSALEVATDYEQYF. The DNA of the CDR3 is TGCAGCGCCCTCGAGGTCGCTACAGACTACGAGCAGTACTTC.